This T cell receptor (beta chain) was retrieved from a study of shared clonotypes between healthy human individuals. Generated by immunoSEQ multiplex PCR, the TCRdb table keeps only in-frame clones and is missing some. This table holds 550,000 to 700,000 clones, 73% found once. The germline gives CDR1 SNHLY, CDR2 FYNNEI. CDR3 length: 13 amino acids. V was trimmed by 7 bases and J by 4 bases, leaving 11 bases between them. The source is a woman between 25 and 40 years old in good health. The chain employs TRBV2 and TRBJ1-5, with D maybe TRBD1 (6 bases). Sequenced: memory CD4+ T cells sorted from blood. The sample's subset: CD45RA-negative fraction. CDR3 sequence reads: CASTGGYNQPQHF. CDR3 DNA: TGTGCCAGCACGGGGGGCTATAATCAGCCCCAGCATTTT.